The 17 T cell receptor beta chains below come from one sample, sequenced in a study of T cells after yellow fever vaccination. TCRdb used MiXCR to reprocess the 5' RACE reads, holding one entry per CDR3 protein. Of about 370,000 distinct CDR3 sequences detected, 11% appear once; the ten largest clones hold around 19%. Sample: PBMCs, taken on the day of the first yellow fever vaccination. Every receptor here comes from a man aged 18 to 30 who received the YFV17D yellow fever vaccine.

The CDR3 region is CASSSAPGQGALNIQYF. The CDR3 DNA reads as TGTGCCAGCAGCTCGGCACCGGGACAGGGGGCTCTGAACATTCAGTACTTC. The J gene is TRBJ2-4, the V gene TRBV7-9, with 12 bases aligning to TRBD1. Unmatched junction bases numbered 11, after V lost 4 bases and J lost 7 bases. There are 17 residues in the CDR3. Per the germline V gene, CDR1 is SEHNR and CDR2 is FQNEAQ (reference sequence).

A single count supports this clonotype. The V call is TRBV6-2 or TRBV6-3, the J call TRBJ1-2; D is unclear. Between the trimmed V and J ends, which lost 0 bases and 8 bases, there was a span of 10 bases. The CDR3 has 13 amino acids. Germline lookup yields CDR1 MNHEY and CDR2 SVGEGT. The CDR3 protein is CASSYSPGFGYTF. The CDR3, as DNA: TGTGCCAGCAGTTACTCGCCCGGGTTCGGCTACACCTTC.

J is TRBJ2-1 and V is TRBV2; D gene uncertain. The germline V gene encodes CDR1 SNHLY and CDR2 FYNNEI. Trimming left V 6 bases short and J 6 bases short, with 3 bases between. This CDR3 comprises 10 residues. The CDR3 DNA follows: TGTGCCAGCAGGCTCAATGAGCAGTTCTTC. Protein sequence: CASRLNEQFF. Filled out from reference TRBV2 and TRBJ2-1, the complete variable domain reads EPEVTQTPSHQVTQMGQEVILRCVPISNHLYFYWYRQILGQKVEFLVSFYNNEISEKSEIFDDQFSVERPDGSNFTLKIRSTKLEDSAMYFCASRLNEQFFGPGTRLTVL.

This clonotype was detected only a few times. The gene calls are TRBV27 and TRBJ2-2; D is undetermined. From germline, CDR1 is MNHEY and CDR2 SMNVEV (reference sequence). The CDR3 has 15 amino acids. Trimming took 5 bases from V and 6 from J, leaving 16 bases between them. Here the CDR3 DNA reads TGTGCCAGCAGTACCTTCTTTCGTAAATCCGGGGAGCTGTTTTTT. Translating gives CASSTFFRKSGELFF.

This clonotype showed up just a few times. This chain links TRBV19 with TRBJ2-2; no clear D. Germline lookup yields CDR1 LNHDA and CDR2 SQIVND (reference sequence). The CDR3 is 15 residues long. V was trimmed by 3 bases and J by 1 base, leaving 9 bases between them. Written as DNA, the CDR3 is TGTGCCAGTAGTATGACACTCGTGAACACCGGGGAGCTGTTTTTT. Translated, it gives CASSMTLVNTGELFF.

This clonotype was seen only a few times. V is TRBV27 and J is TRBJ2-3, with D unresolved. V lost 0 bases to trimming and J lost 0 bases, with 10 bases between them. This CDR3 contains 16 residues. Germline V gene sequence: CDR1 MNHEY, CDR2 SMNVEV (reference sequence). The CDR3 here is CASSLSPSDSTDTQYF. CDR3 DNA: TGTGCCAGCAGTTTATCCCCCTCGGACAGCACAGATACGCAGTATTTT.

CDR3 in DNA: TGCGCCAGCAGCTTATCCGTTAACAATGAGCAGTTCTTC. As protein: CASSLSVNNEQFF. The chain employs TRBV5-1 and TRBJ2-1; D ambiguous. The CDR3 is 13 amino acids. From germline, CDR1 is SGHRS and CDR2 YFSETQ. Trimming cost V 2 bases and J 5 bases, with 8 bases left between them.

This clonotype appeared a few times. V is TRBV7-7 and J is TRBJ2-5; TRBD2 agrees at 16 bases. V lost 6 bases and J lost 5; bases outside the gene matches: 9. CDR3 size: 17 residues. Per the germline V gene, CDR1 is SSHAT and CDR2 is FNYEAQ (reference sequence). As DNA, the CDR3 is TGTGCCAGCAGTCGGGGACTAGCGGGGGGGCCCGGGGAGACCCAGTACTTC. Translating it yields CASSRGLAGGPGETQYF.

This clonotype showed up just a few times. The chain carries TRBV20-1 and TRBJ2-7; D is perhaps TRBD2 (6 bases). The V gene's germline CDR1 is DFQATT and CDR2 SNEGSKA (reference sequence). The V gene lost 1 base and the J gene lost 3 bases, with 10 bases spanning the gap. The CDR3 spans 13 residues. The CDR3 loop reads CSARAPGDYEQYV. For the CDR3, the DNA is TGCAGTGCTAGAGCCCCGGGAGACTACGAGCAGTACGTC.

This clonotype was seen many times. CDR3 in DNA: TGTGCCAGCAGCCAAGATGGGGAGACGGGGTACAATGAGCAGTTCTTC. Translated, it gives CASSQDGETGYNEQFF. The V gene is TRBV4-2, the J gene TRBJ2-1, with D tentatively TRBD2 (5 bases). The germline CDR1 and CDR2 sequences are LGHNA and YNFKEQ. Trimming took off 0 bases at V and 4 bases at J, with 13 bases between the two ends. The CDR3 is 16 residues long.

The rearrangement links TRBV28 to TRBJ2-1, with D perhaps being TRBD1 or TRBD2 (6 bases each). Deletions cut 7 bases from V and 13 bases from J, with 20 bases between. The CDR3 runs 13 residues. Germline assignment: CDR1 MDHEN and CDR2 SYDVKM. Here the CDR3 DNA reads TGTGCCAGCACCATAAACGTTGAGGGGGGTCAGTTCTTC. Amino acid sequence: CASTINVEGGQFF.

In this sample, this clonotype turned up a few times. The CDR3 reads CASSYSIGTDYGYTF. The CDR3 nucleotides are TGTGCCAGCAGTTACTCGATAGGGACAGACTATGGCTACACCTTC. This rearrangement joins TRBV6-5 to TRBJ1-2; TRBD1 aligns across 7 bases. Germline values: CDR1 MNHEY, CDR2 SVGAGI. The ends lost 0 bases at V and 3 bases at J; junction bases unmatched: 4. CDR3 length equals 15 residues.

CDR3 protein: CASSLRGTTSGNTIYF. The DNA for the CDR3 is TGTGCCAGCAGCTTAAGGGGGACAACCTCCGGAAACACCATATATTTT. V gene TRBV11-2 combines with J gene TRBJ1-3; maybe TRBD1 (6 bases). Germline assignment: CDR1 SGHAT and CDR2 FQNNGV. V was trimmed by 2 bases and J by 4 bases, leaving 15 bases between them. There are 16 residues in the CDR3.

This clonotype was picked up a small number of times. This chain joins TRBV20-1 and TRBJ2-7; D gene uncertain. CDR3 length equals 13 residues. V shed 4 bases and J shed 2 bases, with 12 bases lying between them. Germline CDR1 DFQATT, CDR2 SNEGSKA (reference sequence). In DNA form, the CDR3 reads TGCAGTGCTACTGAATTACCCCCCTACGAGCAGTACTTC. Its translation: CSATELPPYEQYF.

This clonotype occurred a few times. The chain recombines TRBV7-2 with TRBJ1-2; D possibly corresponds to TRBD1 (6 bases). Germline CDR1 and CDR2: SGHTA and FQGNSA. Deletions cut 3 bases from V and 1 base from J, with 12 bases between. The CDR3 is made up of 15 amino acids. CDR3 protein: CASSFRGGYNYGYTF. The DNA for the CDR3 is TGTGCCAGCAGCTTCAGGGGAGGCTATAACTATGGCTACACCTTC.

J is TRBJ1-3 and V is TRBV7-2, with D perhaps matching TRBD1 (5 bases). Per the germline V gene, CDR1 is SGHTA and CDR2 is FQGNSA. Trimming left V 5 bases short and J 2 bases short, with 13 bases between. This CDR3 is 15 amino acids long. The CDR3 is CASSLVGHPGNTIYF. The CDR3 region has the DNA TGTGCCAGCAGCCTCGTCGGACACCCTGGAAACACCATATATTTT.

The chain links TRBV5-1 to TRBJ1-1; no clear D gene. The CDR3 runs 15 residues. In germline, CDR1 is SGHRS, CDR2 YFSETQ. Trimming shortened V by 4 bases and J by 1 base, and 14 bases separated the two germline ends. CDR3 sequence: CASSPPNEPNTEAFF. CDR3 coding DNA: TGCGCCAGCAGCCCCCCCAACGAACCGAACACTGAAGCTTTCTTT. The full variable domain, completed using reference TRBV5-1 and TRBJ1-1, is KAGVTQTPRYLIKTRGQQVTLSCSPISGHRSVSWYQQTPGQGLQFLFEYFSETQRNKGNFPGRFSGRQFSNSRSEMNVSTLELGDSALYLCASSPPNEPNTEAFFGQGTRLTVV.